One and the same sample provided the 5 T cell receptor beta chains below, sequenced in a study of T cells in Graves' hyperthyroidism and ophthalmopathy. Regions amplified from RNA transcripts were the TCR beta CDR3 regions. The HTBI primer set was used in a first-round RT-PCR of the TCR CDR3. From the multiplex PCR reads, TCRdb called clonotypes with MiXCR, one entry per CDR3 protein. The table includes about 640,000 distinct CDR3 sequences, under 25% detected once. The sequencing input was blood. The receptors derive from a man younger than 40 with Graves' ophthalmopathy.

This clonotype occurred many times. The J gene is TRBJ2-1, the V gene TRBV7-2, with 7 bases identical to TRBD1. This CDR3 contains 13 residues. The junction had 3 bases not matched to a gene; V was cut back by 5 bases and J by 5 bases. Germline lookup yields CDR1 SGHTA and CDR2 FQGNSA. The CDR3 sequence: CASSQGQNNEQFF. CDR3 coding DNA: TGTGCCAGCAGCCAGGGACAGAACAATGAGCAGTTCTTC.

The sample holds a few counts of this clonotype. The chain links TRBV5-1 to TRBJ2-1; D is perhaps TRBD1 or TRBD2 (5 bases each). With 5 bases removed from V and 6 bases from J, the gap between germline ends came to 18 bases. CDR1 is SGHRS and CDR2 is YFSETQ in the germline V gene. The CDR3 sequence is 15 residues long. CDR3 residues: CASRPEGRRGNEQFF. The DNA for the CDR3 is TGCGCCAGCAGACCAGAGGGACGACGGGGCAATGAGCAGTTCTTC.

This clonotype was detected many times. This rearrangement joins TRBV20-1 to TRBJ1-2, with D maybe TRBD1 (5 bases). This CDR3 has 16 amino acids. V was pared by 0 bases and J by 4 bases, with 18 bases between. From germline, CDR1 is DFQATT and CDR2 SNEGSKA (reference sequence). The CDR3 protein is CSARDQGRWIRYGYTF. The CDR3 DNA is TGCAGTGCTAGAGATCAGGGACGCTGGATACGCTATGGCTACACCTTC.

In regard to this clonotype: A read error may produce the germline difference seen at one junction end. This chain uses TRBV6-1 with TRBJ2-7; 9 bases match TRBD2. This CDR3 has 16 amino acids. The germline CDR1 and CDR2 sequences are MNHNS and SASEGT. In DNA, the CDR3 is TGTGCCAGCAGTCAAGCACTAGCGGGCAAGGGGTACGAGCAGTACTTC. This encodes CASSQALAGKGYEQYF.

J is TRBJ2-1 and V is TRBV20-1, with D perhaps TRBD2 (6 bases). The CDR3 runs 15 residues. Looked up from germline, CDR1 is DFQATT and CDR2 is SNEGSKA (reference sequence). V was trimmed by 1 base and J by 10 bases, leaving 20 bases between them. The CDR3 is CSARAFSGETMEQFF. In DNA form, the CDR3 reads TGCAGTGCTAGAGCGTTTAGCGGAGAGACAATGGAGCAGTTCTTC.